The source of this TCR beta chain is a study of OX40 agonist ivuxolimab in advanced cancers. V lost 4 bases and J 6 bases, leaving 18 bases between the germline ends. From germline, CDR1 is LGHNA and CDR2 YSLEER. CDR3 length: 15 residues. Overall study results and limits: Near-lowest levels of clonal expansion characterized partial responders at 0.1-3.0 mg/kg.

With regard to this clone: Its matching antigen is unknown.

Generated by immunoSEQ multiplex PCR, the TCRdb table keeps only in-frame clones and is missing some. The sample records approximately 76,000 clones, 75% to 85% being singletons. This sample comprised CD4+ or CD8+ T cells sorted from blood, obtained in a trial of the OX40 agonist ivuxolimab. This receptor was obtained from an adult with an advanced solid tumor such as melanoma, head and neck, liver or kidney cancer. The chain recombines TRBV4-3 with TRBJ1-2; a possible D gene is TRBD1 (5 bases). CDR3 DNA sequence: TGCGCCAGCAGCCGCACGGGACCAGCCCGAGATGGCTACACCTTC. This sequence encodes CASSRTGPARDGYTF.